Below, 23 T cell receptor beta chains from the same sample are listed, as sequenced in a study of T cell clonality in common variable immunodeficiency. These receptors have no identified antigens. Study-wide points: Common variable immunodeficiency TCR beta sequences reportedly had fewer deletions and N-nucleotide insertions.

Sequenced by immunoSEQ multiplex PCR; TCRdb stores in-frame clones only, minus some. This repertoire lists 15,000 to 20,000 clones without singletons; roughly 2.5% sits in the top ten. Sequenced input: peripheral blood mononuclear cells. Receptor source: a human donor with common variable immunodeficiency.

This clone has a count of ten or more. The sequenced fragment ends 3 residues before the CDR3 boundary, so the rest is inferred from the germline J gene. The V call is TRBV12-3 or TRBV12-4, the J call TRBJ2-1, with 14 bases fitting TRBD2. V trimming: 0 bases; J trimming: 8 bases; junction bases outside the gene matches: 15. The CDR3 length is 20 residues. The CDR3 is CASSLAGLAGDDELGDEQFF. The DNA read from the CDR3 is TGTGCCAGCAGTTTAGCGGGACTAGCGGGAGATGACGAATTGGGCGATGAG.

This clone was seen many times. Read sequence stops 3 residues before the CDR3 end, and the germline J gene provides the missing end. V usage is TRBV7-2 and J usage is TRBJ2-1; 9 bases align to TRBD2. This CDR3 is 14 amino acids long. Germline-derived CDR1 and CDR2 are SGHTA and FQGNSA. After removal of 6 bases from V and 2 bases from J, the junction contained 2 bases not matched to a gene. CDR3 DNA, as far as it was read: TGTGCCAGCAGGACTAGCGGAACCTACAATGAG. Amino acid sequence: CASRTSGTYNE. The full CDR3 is CASRTSGTYNEQFF.

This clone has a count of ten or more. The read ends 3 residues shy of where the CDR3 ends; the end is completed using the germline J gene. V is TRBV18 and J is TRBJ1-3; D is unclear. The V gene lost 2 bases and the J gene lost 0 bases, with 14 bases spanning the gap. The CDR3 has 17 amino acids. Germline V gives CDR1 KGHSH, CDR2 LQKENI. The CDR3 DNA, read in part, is TGTGCCAGCTCACCATTGGGCAGAGAGAGCTCTGGAAACACC. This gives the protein CASSPLGRESSGNT. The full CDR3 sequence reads CASSPLGRESSGNTIYF.

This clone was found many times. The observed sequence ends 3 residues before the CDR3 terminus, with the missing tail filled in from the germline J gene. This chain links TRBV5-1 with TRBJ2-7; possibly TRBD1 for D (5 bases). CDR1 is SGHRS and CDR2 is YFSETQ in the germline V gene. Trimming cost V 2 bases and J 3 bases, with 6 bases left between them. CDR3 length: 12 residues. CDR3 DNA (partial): TGCGCCAGCAGCTTAGGGGTCTACGAG. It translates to CASSLGVYE. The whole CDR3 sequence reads CASSLGVYEQYF.

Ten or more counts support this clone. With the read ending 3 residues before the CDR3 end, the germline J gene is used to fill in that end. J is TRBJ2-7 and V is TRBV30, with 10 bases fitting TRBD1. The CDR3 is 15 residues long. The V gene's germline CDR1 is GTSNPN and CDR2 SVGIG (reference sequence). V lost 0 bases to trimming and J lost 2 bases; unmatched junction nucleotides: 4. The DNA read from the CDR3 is TGTGCCTGGAGTGTACCCGGGACAGGGGCCTACGAG. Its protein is CAWSVPGTGAYE. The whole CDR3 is CAWSVPGTGAYEQYF.

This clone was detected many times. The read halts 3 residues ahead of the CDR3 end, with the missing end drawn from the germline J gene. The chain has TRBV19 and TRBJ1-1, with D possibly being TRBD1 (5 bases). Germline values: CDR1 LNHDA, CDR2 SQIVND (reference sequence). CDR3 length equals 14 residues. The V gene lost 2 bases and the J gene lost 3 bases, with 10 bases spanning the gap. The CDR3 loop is CASSIRGLDTEAFF. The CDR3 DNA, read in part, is TGTGCCAGTAGTATAAGGGGCCTGGACACTGAA.

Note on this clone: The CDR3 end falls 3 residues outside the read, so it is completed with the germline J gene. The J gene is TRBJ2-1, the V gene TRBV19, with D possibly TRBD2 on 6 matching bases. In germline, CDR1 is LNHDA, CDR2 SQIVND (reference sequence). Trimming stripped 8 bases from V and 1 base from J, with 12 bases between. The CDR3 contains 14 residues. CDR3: CASVAGRSYNEQFF. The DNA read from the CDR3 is TGTGCCAGTGTGGCGGGAAGGTCCTACAATGAG.

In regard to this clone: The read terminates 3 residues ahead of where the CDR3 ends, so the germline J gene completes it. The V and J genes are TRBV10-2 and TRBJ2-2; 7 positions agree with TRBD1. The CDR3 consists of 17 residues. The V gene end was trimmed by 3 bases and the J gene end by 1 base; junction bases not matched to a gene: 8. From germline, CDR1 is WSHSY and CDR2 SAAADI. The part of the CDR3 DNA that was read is TGCGCCAGCAGTGATGGCAGGGGGAAACAGAACACCGGGGAG. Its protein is CASSDGRGKQNTGE. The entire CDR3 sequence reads CASSDGRGKQNTGELFF.

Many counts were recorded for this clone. CDR3 protein: CASRDGTGSSYEQYF. Partial CDR3 DNA: TGTGCCAGTAGAGACGGGACAGGGAGCTCCTACGAG. The gene calls are TRBV19 and TRBJ2-7; 9 bases are shared with TRBD1. The read terminates 3 residues ahead of where the CDR3 ends, so the germline J gene completes it. The CDR3 runs 15 residues. J gave up 0 bases and V 6 bases, and 6 bases lay outside the gene matches. From germline, CDR1 is LNHDA and CDR2 SQIVND (reference sequence). The whole variable domain, remainder taken from reference TRBV19 and TRBJ2-7, is DGGITQSPKYLFRKEGQNVTLSCEQNLNHDAMYWYRQDPGQGLRLIYYSQIVNDFQKGDIAEGYSVSREKKESFPLTVTSAQKNPTAFYLCASRDGTGSSYEQYFGPGTRLTVT.

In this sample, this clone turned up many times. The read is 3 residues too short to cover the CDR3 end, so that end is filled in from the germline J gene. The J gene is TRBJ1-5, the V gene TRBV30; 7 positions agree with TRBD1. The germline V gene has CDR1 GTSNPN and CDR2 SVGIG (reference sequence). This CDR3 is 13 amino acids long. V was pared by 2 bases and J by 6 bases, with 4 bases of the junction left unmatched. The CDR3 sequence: CAWSQTGAQPQHF. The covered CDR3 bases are TGTGCCTGGAGTCAAACAGGGGCTCAGCCC.

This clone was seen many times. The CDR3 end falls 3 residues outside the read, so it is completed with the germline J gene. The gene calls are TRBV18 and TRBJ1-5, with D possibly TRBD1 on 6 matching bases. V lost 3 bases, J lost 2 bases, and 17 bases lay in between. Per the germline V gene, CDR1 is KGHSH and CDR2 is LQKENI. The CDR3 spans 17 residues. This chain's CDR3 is CASSPFSGHGGNQPQHF. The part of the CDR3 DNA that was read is TGTGCCAGCTCACCTTTTTCGGGACACGGGGGCAATCAGCCC.

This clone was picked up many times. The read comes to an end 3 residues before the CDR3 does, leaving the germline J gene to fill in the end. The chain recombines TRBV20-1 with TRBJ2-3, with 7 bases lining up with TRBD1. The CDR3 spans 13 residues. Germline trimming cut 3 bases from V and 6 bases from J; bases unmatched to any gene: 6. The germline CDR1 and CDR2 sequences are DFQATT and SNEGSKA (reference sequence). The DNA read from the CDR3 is TGCAGTGCTAGCGGACAGGTCGGCGATACG. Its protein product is CSASGQVGDT. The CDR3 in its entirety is CSASGQVGDTQYF.

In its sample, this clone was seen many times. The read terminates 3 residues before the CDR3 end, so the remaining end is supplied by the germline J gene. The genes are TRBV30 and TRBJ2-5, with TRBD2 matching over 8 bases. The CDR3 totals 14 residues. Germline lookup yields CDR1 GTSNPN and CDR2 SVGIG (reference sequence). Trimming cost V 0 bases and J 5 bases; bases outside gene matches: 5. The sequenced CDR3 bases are TGTGCCTGGAGTGTGGGAGCGGGAGACGAGACC. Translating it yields CAWSVGAGDET. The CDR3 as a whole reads CAWSVGAGDETQYF. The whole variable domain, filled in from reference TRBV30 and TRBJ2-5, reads SQTIHQWPATLVQPVGSPLSLECTVEGTSNPNLYWYRQAAGRGLQLLFYSVGIGQISSEVPQNLSASRPQDRQFILSSKKLLLSDSGFYLCAWSVGAGDETQYFGPGTRLLVL.

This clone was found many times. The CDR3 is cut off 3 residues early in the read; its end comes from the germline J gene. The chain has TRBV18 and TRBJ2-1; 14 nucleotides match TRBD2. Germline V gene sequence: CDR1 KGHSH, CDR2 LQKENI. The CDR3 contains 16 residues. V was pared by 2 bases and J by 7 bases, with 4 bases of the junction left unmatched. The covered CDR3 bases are TGTGCCAGCTCACCAGGGACTAGCGGGAGAAGGAATGAG. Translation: CASSPGTSGRRNE. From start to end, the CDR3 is CASSPGTSGRRNEQFF.

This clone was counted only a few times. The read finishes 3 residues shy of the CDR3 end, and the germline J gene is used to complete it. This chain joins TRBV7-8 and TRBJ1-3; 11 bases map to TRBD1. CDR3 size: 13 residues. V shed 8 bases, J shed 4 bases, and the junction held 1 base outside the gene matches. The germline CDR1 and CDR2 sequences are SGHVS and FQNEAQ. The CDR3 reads CASGTGGGNTIYF. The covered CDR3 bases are TGTGCCAGCGGGACAGGGGGGGGAAACACC.

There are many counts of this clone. CDR3 DNA, as far as it was read: TGTGCCAGCAGCCTCCTCCGACACGACGAG. Its translation: CASSLLRHDE. The CDR3 in full is CASSLLRHDEQYF. V is TRBV12-3 or TRBV12-4 and J is TRBJ2-7; D gene uncertain. The observed sequence ends 3 residues before the CDR3 terminus, with the missing tail filled in from the germline J gene. The V end was cut by 6 bases, the J end by 5 bases, with 14 bases between. This CDR3 is built from 13 residues.

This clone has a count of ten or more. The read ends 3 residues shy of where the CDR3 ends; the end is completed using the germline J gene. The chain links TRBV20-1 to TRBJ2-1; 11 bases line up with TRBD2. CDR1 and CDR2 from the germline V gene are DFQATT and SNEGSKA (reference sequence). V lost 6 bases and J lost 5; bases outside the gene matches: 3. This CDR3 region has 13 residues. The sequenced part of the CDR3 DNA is TGCAGTGCGATAGCGGGAGGGAACAATGAG. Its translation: CSAIAGGNNE. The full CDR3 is CSAIAGGNNEQFF.

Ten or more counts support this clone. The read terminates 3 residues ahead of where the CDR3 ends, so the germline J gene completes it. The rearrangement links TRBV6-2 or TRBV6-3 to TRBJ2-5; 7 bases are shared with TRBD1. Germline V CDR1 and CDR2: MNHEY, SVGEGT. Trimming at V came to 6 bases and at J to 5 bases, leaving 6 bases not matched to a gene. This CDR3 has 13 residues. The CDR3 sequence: CASRLTGEETQYF. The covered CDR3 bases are TGTGCCAGCAGACTTACAGGGGAGGAGACC.

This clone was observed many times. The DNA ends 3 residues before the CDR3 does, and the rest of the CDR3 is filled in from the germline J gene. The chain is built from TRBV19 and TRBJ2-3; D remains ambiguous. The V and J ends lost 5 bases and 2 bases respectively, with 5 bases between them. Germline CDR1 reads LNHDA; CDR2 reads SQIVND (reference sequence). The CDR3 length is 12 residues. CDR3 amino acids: CASSPHTDTQYF. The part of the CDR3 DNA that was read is TGTGCCAGTAGTCCCCACACAGATACG.

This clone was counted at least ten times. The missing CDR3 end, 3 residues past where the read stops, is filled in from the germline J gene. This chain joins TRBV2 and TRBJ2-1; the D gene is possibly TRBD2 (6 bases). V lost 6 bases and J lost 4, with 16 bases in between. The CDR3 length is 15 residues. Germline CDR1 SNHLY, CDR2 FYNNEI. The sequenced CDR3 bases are TGTGCCAGCAGACCTACTAGCTTCGGGTACAATGAG. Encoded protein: CASRPTSFGYNE. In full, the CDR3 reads CASRPTSFGYNEQFF.

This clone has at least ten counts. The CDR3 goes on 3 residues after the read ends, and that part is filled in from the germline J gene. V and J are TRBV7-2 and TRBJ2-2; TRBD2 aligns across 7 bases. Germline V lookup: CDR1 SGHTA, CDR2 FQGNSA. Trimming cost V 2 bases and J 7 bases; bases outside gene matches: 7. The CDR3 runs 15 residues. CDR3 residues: CASSLIGGSNGELFF. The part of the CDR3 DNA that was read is TGTGCCAGCAGCTTAATAGGCGGGAGTAACGGGGAG.

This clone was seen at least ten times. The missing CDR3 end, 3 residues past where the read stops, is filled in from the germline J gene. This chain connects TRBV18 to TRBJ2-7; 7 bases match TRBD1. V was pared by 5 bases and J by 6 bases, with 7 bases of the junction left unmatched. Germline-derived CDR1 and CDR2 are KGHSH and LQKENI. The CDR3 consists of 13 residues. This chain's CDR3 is CASSTGQDGEQYF. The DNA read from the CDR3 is TGTGCCAGCTCAACCGGACAGGACGGCGAG.

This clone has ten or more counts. The DNA read from the CDR3 is TGCGCCAGCAGCGTTAGCGGGAGGGACAATGAG. Residues: CASSVSGRDNE. The entire CDR3 sequence reads CASSVSGRDNEQFF. The rearrangement joins TRBV5-1 to TRBJ2-1; 11 nucleotides agree with TRBD2. The sequenced fragment ends 3 residues before the CDR3 boundary, so the rest is inferred from the germline J gene. The CDR3 totals 14 residues. Per the germline V gene, CDR1 is SGHRS and CDR2 is YFSETQ. J lost 5 bases, V lost 4 bases, and 2 bases had no gene match.